A single sample is the source of the 4 T cell receptor beta chains below, sequenced in a study of cytomegalovirus exposure and HLA in healthy donors. Researchers ran the PCR with 60 Vbeta and 13 Jbeta primers. Assay: immunoSEQ multiplex PCR; the TCRdb copy retains only in-frame clones and omits some. The sample has around 53,000 clones; approximately 70% are singletons. Input material: PBMCs. The receptors were gathered from a man between 18 and 35 years old in good health and CMV-seronegative.

This clone appeared a few times. The CDR3 DNA follows: TGTGCCAGCAGTCCAATTACAGGGGCCGAGACCCAGTACTTC. It is translated as CASSPITGAETQYF. The rearrangement joins TRBV6-5 to TRBJ2-5; 7 positions agree with TRBD1. This CDR3 comprises 14 residues. The J segment lost 5 bases and the V segment lost 5 bases, leaving 8 bases of the junction unmatched. Germline V gives CDR1 MNHEY, CDR2 SVGAGI.

The chain combines TRBV9 with TRBJ2-3, with a tentative D call TRBD1 (8 bases). Trimming left V 3 bases short and J 1 base short, with 12 bases between. The germline gives CDR1 SGDLS, CDR2 YYNGEE. The CDR3 sequence is 15 residues long. The CDR3 bases are TGTGCCAGCAGCGGAACAGGGGGGGGCACAGATACGCAGTATTTT. Its translation: CASSGTGGGTDTQYF.

The rearrangement links TRBV10-3 to TRBJ1-4, with 7 bases fitting TRBD1. Germline CDR1 is ENHRY and CDR2 is SYGVKD. The CDR3 runs to 14 residues. Germline trimming cut 3 bases from V and 7 bases from J; bases unmatched to any gene: 5. CDR3 residues: CAISDRQGGEKLFF. Written as DNA, the CDR3 is TGTGCCATCAGTGACCGACAGGGCGGTGAAAAACTGTTTTTT.

This clone has only one observation. The V and J genes are TRBV11-2 and TRBJ2-7; possible D gene TRBD1, 6 bases. Germline V gives CDR1 SGHAT, CDR2 FQNNGV. Trimming removed 2 bases from V and 5 bases from J, with 13 bases in between. This CDR3 is built from 14 residues. The CDR3, as DNA: TGTGCCAGCAGCTTATTCGGACAGATCCACGAGCAGTACTTC. Amino acid sequence: CASSLFGQIHEQYF. The full variable domain, completed using reference TRBV11-2 and TRBJ2-7, is EAGVAQSPRYKIIEKRQSVAFWCNPISGHATLYWYQQILGQGPKLLIQFQNNGVVDDSQLPKDRFSAERLKGVDSTLKIQPAKLEDSAVYLCASSLFGQIHEQYFGPGTRLTVT.